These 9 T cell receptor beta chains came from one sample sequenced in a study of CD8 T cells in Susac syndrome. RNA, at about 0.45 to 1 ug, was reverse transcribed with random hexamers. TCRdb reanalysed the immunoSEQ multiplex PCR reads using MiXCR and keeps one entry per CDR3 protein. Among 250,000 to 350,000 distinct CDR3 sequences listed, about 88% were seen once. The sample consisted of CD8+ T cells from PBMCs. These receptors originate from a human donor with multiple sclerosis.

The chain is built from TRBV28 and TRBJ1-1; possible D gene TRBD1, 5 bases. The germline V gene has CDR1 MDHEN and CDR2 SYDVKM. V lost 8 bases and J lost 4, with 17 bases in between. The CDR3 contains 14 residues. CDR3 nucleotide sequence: TGTGCCAGCCGGATTGGGGGAGAAAGCACTGAAGCTTTCTTT. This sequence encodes CASRIGGESTEAFF.

In nucleotides, the CDR3 is TGCAGTGCTCAACCCAGGGAGAATGAAAAACTGTTTTTT. As protein: CSAQPRENEKLFF. This rearrangement joins TRBV20-1 to TRBJ1-4; D may be TRBD1 (5 bases). The CDR3 covers 13 residues. The V and J ends lost 5 bases and 5 bases respectively, with 12 bases between them. The germline gives CDR1 DFQATT, CDR2 SNEGSKA (reference sequence).

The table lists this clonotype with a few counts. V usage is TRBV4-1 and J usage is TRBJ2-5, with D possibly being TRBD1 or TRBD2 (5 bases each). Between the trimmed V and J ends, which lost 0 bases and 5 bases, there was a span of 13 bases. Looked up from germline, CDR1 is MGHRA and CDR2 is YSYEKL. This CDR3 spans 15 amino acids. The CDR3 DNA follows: TGCGCCAGCAGCCAAGATGCAGGGCCGGGGGAGACCCAGTACTTC. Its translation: CASSQDAGPGETQYF.

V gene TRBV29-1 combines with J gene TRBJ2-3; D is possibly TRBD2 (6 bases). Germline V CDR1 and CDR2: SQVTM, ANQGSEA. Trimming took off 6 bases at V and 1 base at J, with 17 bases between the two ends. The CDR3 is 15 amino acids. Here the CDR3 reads CSVGTGTGRTDTQYF. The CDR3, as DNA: TGCAGCGTGGGAACCGGGACTGGGCGCACAGATACGCAGTATTTT.

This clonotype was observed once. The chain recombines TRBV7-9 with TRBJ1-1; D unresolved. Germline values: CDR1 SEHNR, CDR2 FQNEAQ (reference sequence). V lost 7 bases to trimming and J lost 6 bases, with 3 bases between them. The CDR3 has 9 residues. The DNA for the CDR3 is TGTGCCAGCACCCCTGAAGCTTTCTTT. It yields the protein CASTPEAFF.

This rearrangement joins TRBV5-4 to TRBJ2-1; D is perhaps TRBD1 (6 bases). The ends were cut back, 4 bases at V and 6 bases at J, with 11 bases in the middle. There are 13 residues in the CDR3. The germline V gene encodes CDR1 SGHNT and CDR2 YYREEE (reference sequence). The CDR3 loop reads CASSTRGFNEQFF. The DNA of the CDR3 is TGTGCCAGCAGCACTAGGGGGTTCAATGAGCAGTTCTTC.

The DNA of the CDR3 is TGCGCCAGCAGCTATTTTCCCTACACCGGGGAGCTGTTTTTT. This codes for CASSYFPYTGELFF. V gene TRBV5-1 combines with J gene TRBJ2-2; D is undetermined. Germline-derived CDR1 and CDR2 are SGHRS and YFSETQ. With 3 bases removed from V and 3 bases from J, the gap between germline ends came to 9 bases. The CDR3 spans 14 residues.

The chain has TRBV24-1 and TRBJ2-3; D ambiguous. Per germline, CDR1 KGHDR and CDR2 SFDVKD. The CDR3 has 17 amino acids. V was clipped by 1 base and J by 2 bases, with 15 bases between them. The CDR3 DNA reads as TGTGCCACCAGTGATTTTAAAGAACACCTGCTCACAGATACGCAGTATTTT. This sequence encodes CATSDFKEHLLTDTQYF.

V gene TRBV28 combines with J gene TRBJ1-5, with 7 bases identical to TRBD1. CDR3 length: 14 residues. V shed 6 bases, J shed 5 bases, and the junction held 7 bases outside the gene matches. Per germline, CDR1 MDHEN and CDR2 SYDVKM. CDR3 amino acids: CASSPTGFDQPQHF. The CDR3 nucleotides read TGTGCCAGCAGCCCGACAGGGTTCGATCAGCCCCAGCATTTT.